Below, 15 T cell receptor beta chains from the same sample are listed, as sequenced in a study of post-analysis software for immune sequencing data (dated by TCRdb to about 2015). Their recognized antigens are unknown. The research as a whole found: Patients showed significantly higher frequencies than controls for several TRBV segments, among them TRBV5-6, TRBV5-1 and TRBV20-1.

The library was obtained by PCR. Sequencing was carried out with an Illumina HiSeq 2500. To reduce PCR and sequencing biases, unique molecular identifiers were incorporated into the TCR beta cDNA libraries. TCRdb reanalyzed the raw reads on its own, using fastp at Q25 for trimming and MiXCR for clone calling, and kept in-frame beta chains. Records with the same CDR3 protein are collapsed into one entry carrying the most frequent genes and DNA. The sample table records approximately 570,000 distinct CDR3 sequences; 44% of these occur just once. Together, the top ten hold more than 1.5% of the sample. Sequencing input: blood. The receptor set was obtained from a girl between 5 and 17 years old with multiple sclerosis.

The chain carries TRBV6-5 and TRBJ2-3; D is perhaps TRBD2 (6 bases). The CDR3 contains 15 residues. Between the trimmed V and J ends, which lost 5 bases and 6 bases, there was a span of 18 bases. Looked up from germline, CDR1 is MNHEY and CDR2 is SVGAGI. This CDR3 reads CASSVRGTPGDTQYF. The CDR3 DNA sequence: TGTGCCAGCAGTGTCCGGGGGACCCCGGGGGATACGCAGTATTTT.

The table lists this clonotype with a count of one. One end of the junction is discordant with germline, which a read error may explain. This sequence joins TRBV6-6 and TRBJ2-7, with D perhaps TRBD2 (5 bases). Germline CDR1 reads MNHNY; CDR2 reads SVGAGI (reference sequence). The CDR3 is made up of 12 amino acids. The CDR3 DNA is TGTGCCGGCAGTGACTGGAGGAGCAGTCAGTACTTC. Translation: CAGSDWRSSQYF.

In this sample, this clonotype turned up once. In nucleotides, the CDR3 is TGTGCCAGCAGCTTGGTGGGACAGGGCGTATCCAACGAGCAGTACTTC. This codes for CASSLVGQGVSNEQYF. The chain combines TRBV7-8 with TRBJ2-7; 9 positions match TRBD1. Germline V gene lookup returns CDR1 SGHVS and CDR2 FQNEAQ. The V segment lost 3 bases and the J segment 5 bases; nucleotides outside the gene matches: 11. This CDR3 comprises 16 residues.

This clonotype was detected a few times. A junction boundary mismatches the germline segment, possibly from a read error. The rearrangement links TRBV6-5 to TRBJ2-3; D gene ambiguous. The CDR3 is 14 amino acids. Germline V CDR1 and CDR2: MNHEY, SVGAGI. The CDR3 region has the DNA TGTACCAGCAGTTACTCCACAAGCACAGATACGCAGTATTTT. Translated: CTSSYSTSTDTQYF.

This sequence joins TRBV5-1 and TRBJ2-3; 7 bases are shared with TRBD2. Trimming took 3 bases from V and 0 from J; bases not matched to a gene: 7. Germline V CDR1 and CDR2: SGHRS, YFSETQ. CDR3 length: 16 residues. CDR3 coding DNA: TGCGCCAGCAGCTCTAAGCGGGGCGCTAGCACAGATACGCAGTATTTT. This encodes CASSSKRGASTDTQYF.

This rearrangement joins TRBV20-1 to TRBJ2-7, with 7 bases that match TRBD1. The CDR3 loop spans 12 amino acids. J lost 6 bases, V lost 4 bases, and 6 bases had no gene match. Germline V lookup: CDR1 DFQATT, CDR2 SNEGSKA (reference sequence). The CDR3 DNA reads as TGCAGTGCTAAGAAACAGGGGAGCGAGCAGTACTTC. Its translation is CSAKKQGSEQYF.

The chain carries TRBV6-5 and TRBJ2-5; D may be TRBD2 (6 bases). The J call is doubtful: the DNA matches TRBJ2-7 better. Germline CDR1 MNHEY, CDR2 SVGAGI. The CDR3 length is 14 residues. The CDR3 is CASSPREFYYEQYF. The CDR3 region has the DNA TGTGCCAGCAGTCCCCGGGAGTTTTACTACGAGCAGTACTTC.

This chain uses TRBV29-1 with TRBJ2-1, with D perhaps matching TRBD1 (6 bases). This CDR3 comprises 13 residues. V lost 8 bases and J 2 bases, leaving 13 bases between the germline ends. Germline V gene data show CDR1 as SQVTM and CDR2 as ANQGSEA. The CDR3 nucleotides are TGCAGCATCCGGACAGTGACCTACAATGAGCAGTTCTTC. It yields the protein CSIRTVTYNEQFF.

This clonotype has a count of ten or more. This chain joins TRBV20-1 and TRBJ1-1, with 10 nucleotides matching TRBD1. This CDR3 has 16 amino acids. J gave up 5 bases and V 0 bases, and 9 bases lay outside the gene matches. Per the germline V gene, CDR1 is DFQATT and CDR2 is SNEGSKA (reference sequence). In nucleotides, the CDR3 is TGCAGTGCTAGAGAACTAGGGACAGGGGATGCGACTGAAGCTTTCTTT. It specifies CSARELGTGDATEAFF.

A few counts support this clonotype. V is TRBV20-1 and J is TRBJ2-3; 12 positions match TRBD2. The CDR3 consists of 15 residues. V was clipped by 7 bases and J by 2 bases; unmatched bases: 7. Germline V CDR1 and CDR2: DFQATT, SNEGSKA (reference sequence). CDR3 coding DNA: TGCAGTGTTATGACTAGCGGGGGCCCCACAGATACGCAGTATTTT. Its translation: CSVMTSGGPTDTQYF.

This chain links TRBV9 with TRBJ1-4; D is possibly TRBD1 (5 bases). In germline, CDR1 is SGDLS, CDR2 YYNGEE. Trimming took 4 bases from V and 5 from J, leaving 15 bases between them. The CDR3 runs to 15 residues. The CDR3 nucleotides are TGTGCCAGCAGCAAATATGACAGCCTAAATGAAAAACTGTTTTTT. Amino acids: CASSKYDSLNEKLFF.

The chain uses TRBV4-1 and TRBJ1-2; D is ambiguous. Per germline, CDR1 MGHRA and CDR2 YSYEKL. CDR3 length: 12 residues. V gave up 3 bases and J gave up 2 bases, with 4 bases separating them. The CDR3 DNA follows: TGCGCCAGCAGCCACTACAACTATGGCTACACCTTC. Its translation is CASSHYNYGYTF.

V is TRBV12-3 or TRBV12-4 and J is TRBJ2-7; D call uncertain. V lost 8 bases and J lost 7, with 15 bases in between. This CDR3 region has 12 residues. CDR3 nucleotides: TGTGCCAGCTCTCTTGTCTATACGGAGCAGTACTTC. It yields the protein CASSLVYTEQYF.

V gene TRBV21-1 combines with J gene TRBJ2-7; the table's D call TRBD1 went unverified against the DNA. TRBV21-1 is reported as a pseudogene. CDR3 length equals 13 residues. The CDR3 coding sequence is TGTGCCAGCCGACCTTGGGGGTCCTACGAGCAGTACTTC. It translates to CASRPWGSYEQYF.

The chain is built from TRBV7-2 and TRBJ1-6, with TRBD1 matching 7 bases. The V gene's germline CDR1 is SGHTA and CDR2 FQGNSA. V was clipped by 2 bases and J by 17 bases; unmatched bases: 6. The CDR3 runs to 12 residues. CDR3 DNA sequence: TGTGCCAGCAGCTTAAGGACAGGCAAGGTCCACTTT. Protein: CASSLRTGKVHF.